These 24 T cell receptor beta chains originate from one sample sequenced in a study of response to subunit inactivated influenza vaccine (dated by TCRdb to the late 2010s). The library was made by RT-PCR. The sample was run on an Illumina HiSeq 2500. TCRdb trimmed public reads at Q25 via fastp, called clones via MiXCR and kept in-frame beta chains. Here each entry gathers all rows of one CDR3 protein and keeps the most common genes and DNA. Counted in this sample were over 800,000 distinct CDR3 sequences; roughly 20% of them appeared once. 10% of the sample belongs to the ten largest clones. Sequenced here: PBMCs from blood, sampled 4 to 6 days after vaccination. The receptors derive from a man between 50 and 59 years old who received an inactivated influenza vaccine. Donor details come from another sample of the same person, matched by shared clones.

This clonotype occurred a few times. CDR3 sequence reads: CAIRRQRGEQYF. As DNA, the CDR3 is TGTGCCATCAGGCGACAGAGAGGAGAGCAGTACTTC. The chain joins TRBV10-3 to TRBJ2-7; weak D call: TRBD1 (5 bases). This CDR3 contains 12 residues. CDR1 is ENHRY and CDR2 is SYGVKD in the germline V gene. Trimming removed 6 bases at V and 7 bases at J, with 13 bases between.

This clonotype was observed a handful of times. The chain employs TRBV6-5 and TRBJ2-1; tentatively, D is TRBD2 (6 bases). This CDR3 is 16 amino acids long. The V gene's germline CDR1 is MNHEY and CDR2 SVGAGI. The V end lost 2 bases, the J end lost 4 bases, and 15 bases lay between the germline ends. DNA for the CDR3: TGTGCCAGCAGTTACCTCTCCGGCGGGACTTACAATGAGCAGTTCTTC. Protein: CASSYLSGGTYNEQFF.

The chain uses TRBV18 and TRBJ2-5; tentatively, D is TRBD1 (5 bases). Between the trimmed V and J ends, which lost 1 base and 2 bases, there was a span of 11 bases. The CDR3 contains 15 residues. Looked up from germline, CDR1 is KGHSH and CDR2 is LQKENI. The CDR3 region is CASSPLPGPQETQYF. DNA for the CDR3: TGTGCCAGCTCACCACTGCCAGGGCCTCAAGAGACCCAGTACTTC.

This clonotype has only a few counts. The genes are TRBV20-1 and TRBJ2-3; no clear D gene. Trimming pared 0 bases from V and 2 bases from J, leaving 6 bases between. Germline V gene data show CDR1 as DFQATT and CDR2 as SNEGSKA (reference sequence). The CDR3 covers 13 residues. CDR3 loop: CSARETFTDTQYF. DNA of the CDR3: TGCAGTGCTAGAGAGACTTTCACAGATACGCAGTATTTT.

V is TRBV12-3 or TRBV12-4 and J is TRBJ1-5; 7 bases fit TRBD1. Trimming removed 6 bases from V and 3 bases from J; junction bases left unmatched: 11. This CDR3 is built from 16 residues. For the CDR3, the DNA is TGTGCCAGCAGCTTCAGGAAGGGACAGAACAATCAGCCCCAGCATTTT. Its protein product is CASSFRKGQNNQPQHF.

The CDR3 sequence: CSALDSYTNTEAFF. The DNA for the CDR3 is TGCAGTGCGTTGGACAGCTATACGAACACTGAAGCTTTCTTT. This sequence joins TRBV20-1 and TRBJ1-1, with D possibly matching TRBD1 (6 bases). The CDR3 runs to 14 residues. Trimming took off 6 bases at V and 1 base at J, with 15 bases between the two ends. Germline V gene lookup returns CDR1 DFQATT and CDR2 SNEGSKA (reference sequence).

With regard to this clonotype: The junction differs from germline at one of its ends, possibly a read error. The rearrangement joins TRBV5-1 to TRBJ1-5; a weak D match, TRBD1 (5 bases). Germline V gene data show CDR1 as SGHRS and CDR2 as YFSETQ. The CDR3 runs 15 residues. CDR3: CAGSLAGGNNQPQHF. The CDR3 nucleotides are TGCGCCGGCAGCTTGGCTGGGGGTAACAATCAGCCCCAGCATTTT.

V gene TRBV15 combines with J gene TRBJ2-7; TRBD2 agrees at 13 bases. Per germline, CDR1 LNHNV and CDR2 YYDKDF (reference sequence). The CDR3 totals 16 residues. The V gene end was trimmed by 0 bases and the J gene end by 4 bases; junction bases not matched to a gene: 3. CDR3 DNA: TGTGCCACCAGCAGAGAAGGACTAGCGGGAGCATACGAGCAGTACTTC. Encoded protein: CATSREGLAGAYEQYF. Full variable domain (missing parts from reference TRBV15 and TRBJ2-7): DAMVIQNPRYQVTQFGKPVTLSCSQTLNHNVMYWYQQKSSQAPKLLFHYYDKDFNNEADTPDNFQSRRPNTSFCFLDIRSPGLGDTAMYLCATSREGLAGAYEQYFGPGTRLTVT.

The rearrangement links TRBV28 to TRBJ2-3; no definite D call. Trimming removed 5 bases from V and 3 bases from J, with 12 bases in between. The CDR3 contains 14 residues. Germline V gene lookup returns CDR1 MDHEN and CDR2 SYDVKM. The CDR3 here is CASSTKGATDTQYF. The CDR3 DNA is TGTGCCAGCAGTACAAAAGGAGCTACAGATACGCAGTATTTT.

This clonotype was observed a handful of times. The chain has TRBV7-8 and TRBJ2-1; D is possibly TRBD2 (6 bases). Germline V gene sequence: CDR1 SGHVS, CDR2 FQNEAQ. V lost 6 bases to trimming and J lost 0 bases, with 15 bases between them. This CDR3 has 16 amino acids. The CDR3 DNA reads as TGTGCCAGCAGTTTCCGACTGGGGGGCTCCTACAATGAGCAGTTCTTC. Its translation is CASSFRLGGSYNEQFF.

This chain links TRBV6-2 or TRBV6-3 with TRBJ2-3; 9 bases line up with TRBD2. Germline values: CDR1 MNHEY, CDR2 SVGEGT. J lost 0 bases, V lost 5 bases, and 12 bases had no gene match. The CDR3 is 18 residues long. The CDR3 DNA follows: TGTGCCAGCAGTCGCCTCAGGGGACTAGCATCTAGCACAGATACGCAGTATTTT. Translation gives CASSRLRGLASSTDTQYF.

The sample holds a few counts of this clonotype. V and J are TRBV20-1 and TRBJ2-5, with TRBD2 as a possible D gene (5 bases). Germline-derived CDR1 and CDR2 are DFQATT and SNEGSKA (reference sequence). The ends were cut back, 5 bases at V and 3 bases at J, with 10 bases in the middle. The CDR3 contains 12 residues. CDR3 sequence reads: CSAVDGKETQYF. DNA for the CDR3: TGCAGTGCTGTCGACGGGAAAGAGACCCAGTACTTC.

This chain links TRBV6-1 with TRBJ1-1; D is perhaps TRBD1 (6 bases). Trimming shortened V by 7 bases and J by 6 bases, and 15 bases separated the two germline ends. Germline CDR1 reads MNHNS; CDR2 reads SASEGT. The CDR3 is 13 amino acids. The CDR3 protein is CASTQGLESEAFF. The CDR3 coding sequence is TGTGCCAGCACCCAGGGGCTAGAGTCTGAAGCTTTCTTT.

This clonotype was counted between two and nine times. This chain uses TRBV12-3 or TRBV12-4 with TRBJ2-1; 7 bases agree with TRBD2. The CDR3 spans 15 residues. V lost 3 bases and J lost 4; bases outside the gene matches: 6. The CDR3: CASSFRAGLYNEQFF. CDR3 in DNA: TGTGCCAGCAGTTTTCGAGCGGGGTTATACAATGAGCAGTTCTTC.

The rearrangement links TRBV28 to TRBJ2-7; 9 bases align to TRBD1. V lost 4 bases and J lost 6; bases outside the gene matches: 4. The CDR3 loop spans 13 amino acids. CDR1 and CDR2 from the germline V gene are MDHEN and SYDVKM. DNA of the CDR3: TGTGCCAGCAGTTCGGGACAGGGTAGCGAGCAGTACTTC. Translated: CASSSGQGSEQYF. The full variable domain, rest sourced from reference TRBV28 and TRBJ2-7, is DVKVTQSSRYLVKRTGEKVFLECVQDMDHENMFWYRQDPGLGLRLIYFSYDVKMKEKGDIPEGYSVSREKKERFSLILESASTNQTSMYLCASSSGQGSEQYFGPGTRLTVT.

The genes are TRBV6-2 or TRBV6-3 and TRBJ1-1, with no clear D. Per germline, CDR1 MNHEY and CDR2 SVGEGT. V shed 6 bases and J shed 6 bases, with 11 bases lying between them. This CDR3 spans 12 amino acids. CDR3 loop: CASSKRESEAFF. The DNA for the CDR3 is TGTGCCAGCAGCAAAAGGGAATCTGAAGCTTTCTTT.

This clonotype has only a few counts. J is TRBJ2-7 and V is TRBV3-1, with 7 bases aligning to TRBD1. CDR3 length equals 15 residues. The germline gives CDR1 LGHDT, CDR2 YNNKEL (reference sequence). With 3 bases clipped from V and 4 bases from J, the junction kept 9 bases outside the gene matches. CDR3 region: CASSHLSRGQYEQYF. CDR3 DNA: TGTGCCAGCAGCCATCTAAGTAGGGGGCAATACGAGCAGTACTTC.

This clonotype has a handful of counts. The chain is built from TRBV10-1 and TRBJ2-3; TRBD2 agrees at 13 bases. The germline CDR1 and CDR2 sequences are WNHNN and SYGVQD (reference sequence). J was trimmed by 0 bases and V by 4 bases; bases with no gene match: 7. CDR3 length equals 18 residues. The CDR3 DNA reads TGCGCCAGCAGTGTAAGGACTAGCGGGGGCACTAGCACAGATACGCAGTATTTT. Its translation: CASSVRTSGGTSTDTQYF.

This clonotype has just a few counts. The chain joins TRBV4-2 to TRBJ2-7; D ambiguous. Trimming took off 0 bases at V and 7 bases at J, with 10 bases between the two ends. Germline V gene data show CDR1 as LGHNA and CDR2 as YNFKEQ. The CDR3 is 13 residues long. The CDR3 loop is CASSQETTGEQYF. The CDR3 coding sequence is TGTGCCAGCAGCCAAGAAACAACTGGGGAGCAGTACTTC.

CDR3 amino acids: CASSQEPGQGRAKNIQYF. The CDR3 DNA reads as TGTGCCAGCAGCCAAGAACCCGGACAGGGGAGGGCCAAAAACATTCAGTACTTC. The chain has TRBV14 and TRBJ2-4; 9 bases match TRBD1. The CDR3 has 18 amino acids. Per germline, CDR1 SGHDN and CDR2 FVKESK. V shed 0 bases, J shed 1 base, and the junction held 7 bases outside the gene matches.

This clonotype has at least ten counts. V usage is TRBV5-1 and J usage is TRBJ1-5, with 8 bases aligning to TRBD1. With 4 bases clipped from V and 2 bases from J, the junction kept 5 bases outside the gene matches. The germline V gene encodes CDR1 SGHRS and CDR2 YFSETQ. The CDR3 runs 15 residues. CDR3 in DNA: TGCGCCAGCAGCCCCGACAGGGGTGGCAATCAGCCCCAGCATTTT. This codes for CASSPDRGGNQPQHF.

As for this clonotype: This may come from a read error, since a much larger clone is one base off. The chain couples TRBV4-2 to TRBJ2-1; D is uncertain. This CDR3 region has 14 residues. The germline V and J ends were trimmed by 4 bases and 6 bases, with 13 bases remaining between them. CDR1 and CDR2 (germline): LGHNA, YNFKEQ. The CDR3 loop is CASSPWYGFNEQFF. The DNA of the CDR3 is TGTGCCAGCAGCCCCTGGTACGGATTCAATGAGCAGTTCTTC.

This clonotype was found many times. This rearrangement joins TRBV12-3 or TRBV12-4 to TRBJ2-2; 11 bases fit TRBD2. The trim removed 6 bases at V and 3 bases at J, leaving 3 bases unmatched. The CDR3 covers 15 residues. The CDR3 loop is CASRGTSGHTGELFF. DNA of the CDR3: TGTGCCAGCAGGGGGACTAGCGGACACACCGGGGAGCTGTTTTTT.

This clonotype was seen only a few times. The chain has TRBV20-1 and TRBJ2-3; TRBD2 matches at 7 bases. CDR3 length: 13 residues. Germline V lookup: CDR1 DFQATT, CDR2 SNEGSKA (reference sequence). Germline trimming cut 0 bases from V and 5 bases from J; bases unmatched to any gene: 2. CDR3 sequence (DNA): TGCAGTGCTAGAGAGACGGGAGGAGATACGCAGTATTTT. This codes for CSARETGGDTQYF.